This is a list of T cell receptor beta chains from one sample in a study of T cells in Graves' hyperthyroidism and ophthalmopathy. One entry per CDR3 protein results from TCRdb running MiXCR on the multiplex PCR reads. Among 450,000 to 650,000 distinct CDR3 sequences listed, 14% were seen once. What was sequenced was blood. The source of these receptors is a young woman with Graves' ophthalmopathy. CDR3s include the opening cysteine and the closing phenylalanine or tryptophan. A D gene is named only where the DNA matches it firmly. Where a row states a size, it is once, few, many or the class of an expanded clone; other rows omit it.

size | D | J | V | CDR3 | DNA
many | . | TRBJ2-5 | TRBV11-1 | CASSPRQETQYF | TGTGCCAGCAGCCCCAGGCAAGAGACCCAGTACTTC
few | TRBD2 | TRBJ2-7 | TRBV28 | CASSLAASGSYEQYF | TGTGCCAGCAGTTTGGCGGCTAGCGGGAGTTACGAGCAGTACTTC
many | . | TRBJ2-7 | TRBV11-2 | CASSTPYEQYF | TGTGCCAGCAGTACCCCCTACGAGCAGTACTTC
many | TRBD2 | TRBJ2-1 | TRBV20-1 | CSTSGLADMYNEQFF | TGCAGTACCTCGGGACTAGCGGACATGTACAATGAGCAGTTCTTC
few | TRBD1 | TRBJ2-7 | TRBV4-3 | CASSQVGTGGATYEQYF | TGCGCCAGCAGCCAAGTCGGCACAGGGGGTGCAACCTACGAGCAGTACTTC
. | . | TRBJ2-7 | TRBV5-8 | CASSLAGRDEQYF | TGTGCCAGCAGCTTGGCGGGACGAGACGAGCAGTACTTC
. | TRBD1 | TRBJ1-2 | TRBV27 | CATWTGGGYGYTF | TGTGCCACTTGGACAGGGGGTGGCTATGGCTACACCTTC
few | . | TRBJ2-7 | TRBV4-2 | CASSQGATSPEQYF | TGTGCCAGCAGCCAAGGCGCGACATCCCCCGAGCAGTACTTC
many | . | TRBJ2-4 | TRBV7-2 | CASSFGGRGNIQYF | TGTGCCAGCAGCTTCGGCGGCAGGGGAAACATTCAGTACTTC
once | . | TRBJ1-2 | TRBV28 | CASSSGSYGYTF | TGTGCCAGCAGTTCGGGAAGCTATGGCTACACCTTC
few | . | TRBJ1-1 | TRBV5-1 | CASSLAEAGVGNTEAFF | TGCGCCAGCAGCTTGGCCGAGGCAGGGGTCGGGAACACTGAAGCTTTCTTT
many | . | TRBJ2-2 | TRBV19 | CASTSGGHANTGELFF | TGTGCCAGTACCTCCGGGGGACATGCGAACACCGGGGAGCTGTTTTTT
many | . | TRBJ1-1 | TRBV5-4 | CASSLAGGGDEAFF | TGTGCCAGCAGCTTGGCCGGGGGGGGGGATGAAGCTTTCTTT
many | TRBD1 | TRBJ1-4 | TRBV4-3 | CASSRTGGDEKLFF | TGCGCCAGCAGCCGGACAGGGGGCGATGAAAAACTGTTTTTT
. | . | TRBJ1-3 | TRBV24-1 | CATSDLASRSSSGNTIYF | TGTGCCACCAGTGATTTGGCGTCGCGGTCGAGCTCTGGAAACACCATATATTTT
few | . | TRBJ2-1 | TRBV7-2 | CASSPVYLGEQFF | TGTGCCAGCAGCCCGGTATATTTAGGGGAGCAGTTCTTC
. | . | TRBJ2-3 | TRBV7-2 | CASSTQPSGTDTQYF | TGTGCCAGCAGCACGCAGCCTAGCGGCACAGATACGCAGTATTTT
many | . | TRBJ2-1 | TRBV2 | CASRDFSYSYNEQFF | TGTGCCAGCAGGGACTTTAGCTACTCCTACAATGAGCAGTTCTTC
many | . | TRBJ2-7 | TRBV7-9 | CASSPSRGSEQYF | TGTGCCAGCAGCCCCTCGAGGGGCAGCGAGCAGTACTTC
few | TRBD1 | TRBJ2-7 | TRBV5-1 | CASSGRDRGLDEQYF | TGCGCCAGCAGCGGTCGGGACAGGGGGCTCGACGAGCAGTACTTC
. | . | TRBJ2-3 | TRBV9 | CASSSGTSPGGTDTQYF | TGTGCCAGCAGCTCCGGGACTTCTCCCGGGGGCACAGATACGCAGTATTTT
many | TRBD2 | TRBJ2-3 | TRBV7-2 | CASRGPSGRAADTQYF | TGTGCCAGCAGAGGCCCTAGCGGGAGGGCCGCAGATACGCAGTATTTT
many | . | TRBJ2-1 | TRBV11-3 | CASSPGDQGWSYNEQFF | TGTGCCAGCAGCCCAGGGGACCAGGGGTGGTCCTACAATGAGCAGTTCTTC
many | . | TRBJ2-2 | TRBV25-1 | CASSESGRVTGELFF | TGTGCCAGCAGTGAATCGGGCAGGGTCACCGGGGAGCTGTTTTTT
many | TRBD2 | TRBJ2-5 | TRBV11-2 | CASSLRGSRETQYF | TGTGCCAGCAGCTTACGCGGGAGCAGGGAGACCCAGTACTTC
. | . | TRBJ1-2 | TRBV2 | CASSPLPRYGYTF | TGTGCCAGCAGTCCATTACCGAGATATGGCTACACCTTC
many | . | TRBJ2-2 | TRBV7-9 | CASSPTEGWTGELFF | TGTGCCAGCAGCCCTACGGAAGGATGGACCGGGGAGCTGTTTTTT
many | . | TRBJ2-5 | TRBV7-9 | CASSAYLETQYF | TGTGCCAGCAGCGCCTATCTAGAGACCCAGTACTTC
medium-sized | . | TRBJ1-1 | TRBV30 | CAWSVQVNTEAFF | TGTGCCTGGAGTGTACAGGTGAACACTGAAGCTTTCTTT
many | TRBD1 | TRBJ2-7 | TRBV6-1 | CASSPDRVRYEQYF | TGTGCCAGCAGTCCGGACAGGGTCCGCTACGAGCAGTACTTC
many | TRBD2 | TRBJ2-3 | TRBV6-1 | CASSRRLAGSSTDTQYF | TGTGCCAGCAGTCGTCGCCTAGCGGGCTCAAGCACAGATACGCAGTATTTT
many | TRBD2 | TRBJ2-1 | TRBV5-6 | CASSFWLAGGSSYNEQFF | TGTGCCAGCAGCTTTTGGCTAGCGGGAGGGAGCTCCTACAATGAGCAGTTCTTC
. | TRBD2 | TRBJ2-5 | TRBV9 | CASSLGGLAPETQYF | TGTGCCAGCAGCTTGGGGGGACTAGCGCCCGAGACCCAGTACTTC
. | TRBD1 | TRBJ1-2 | TRBV5-1 | CASSPLGGQDLYGYTF | TGCGCCAGCAGCCCCCTTGGCGGACAGGACCTCTATGGCTACACCTTC
few | TRBD1 | TRBJ1-1 | TRBV5-4 | CASSPRGRTGGASNTEAFF | TGTGCCAGCAGCCCCCGTGGCCGGACAGGGGGCGCCTCGAACACTGAAGCTTTCTTT
many | TRBD2 | TRBJ2-7 | TRBV7-2 | CASSYRTSGSDEQYF | TGTGCCAGCAGCTACCGGACTAGCGGGAGTGACGAGCAGTACTTC
. | . | TRBJ1-1 | TRBV7-9 | CASSKGLVAFF | TGTGCCAGCAGCAAGGGACTGGTTGCTTTCTTT
. | TRBD2 | TRBJ2-7 | TRBV29-1 | CSVSGRNEYEQYF | TGCAGCGTTTCCGGGAGGAACGAGTACGAGCAGTACTTC
many | . | TRBJ2-7 | TRBV6-2/TRBV6-3 | CASSWGLEKDF | TGTGCCAGCAGTTGGGGACTGGAAAAGGACTTC
. | TRBD1 | TRBJ1-2 | TRBV5-1 | CASSLGQGVFGYTF | TGCGCCAGCAGCCTGGGGCAGGGGGTATTCGGCTACACCTTC
many | . | TRBJ2-5 | TRBV7-2 | CASSLGAWFSETQYF | TGTGCCAGCAGCTTAGGGGCCTGGTTTTCCGAGACCCAGTACTTC
. | . | TRBJ2-4 | TRBV12-5 | CASGLGQLAKNIQYF | TGTGCTAGTGGTTTGGGACAGCTAGCCAAAAACATTCAGTACTTC
few | . | TRBJ1-2 | TRBV15 | CATSRDRAEDIYGYTF | TGTGCCACCAGCAGAGATCGGGCGGAGGATATCTATGGCTACACCTTC
many | TRBD1 | TRBJ1-1 | TRBV29-1 | CSVDRGPRTEAFF | TGCAGCGTCGACAGGGGTCCGAGGACTGAAGCTTTCTTT
. | TRBD1 | TRBJ2-1 | TRBV7-3 | CASSPQHRDRGSNEQFF | TGTGCCAGCAGCCCCCAGCACCGGGACAGGGGAAGTAATGAGCAGTTCTTC
many | TRBD2 | TRBJ2-1 | TRBV4-3 | CASSQDVTSGRYNEQFF | TGCGCCAGCAGCCAAGATGTGACTAGCGGGAGATACAATGAGCAGTTCTTC
. | . | TRBJ1-2 | TRBV4-1 | CASSLGTSVGGYTF | TGCGCCAGCAGCCTCGGGACTTCCGTTGGGGGCTACACCTTC
many | TRBD2 | TRBJ2-5 | TRBV28 | CASSPTSGRETQYF | TGTGCCAGCAGTCCGACTAGCGGGAGGGAGACCCAGTACTTC
. | . | TRBJ1-5 | TRBV19 | CASGSRGGGNQPQHF | TGTGCCAGTGGATCAAGGGGGGGTGGCAATCAGCCCCAGCATTTT
. | TRBD1 | TRBJ1-2 | TRBV6-1 | CARKEQGRNGYTF | TGTGCCAGAAAGGAACAGGGGAGAAACGGCTACACCTTC
many | . | TRBJ2-2 | TRBV3-1 | CASSPRHTGELFF | TGTGCCAGCAGCCCTAGACACACCGGGGAGCTGTTTTTT
many | TRBD2 | TRBJ2-1 | TRBV14 | CASSQVGGLAGVEQFF | TGTGCCAGCAGCCAAGTGGGGGGACTAGCGGGAGTTGAGCAGTTCTTC
many | TRBD1 | TRBJ1-4 | TRBV12-3/TRBV12-4 | CASSLAIGGIATNEKLFF | TGTGCCAGCAGTTTAGCCATAGGGGGCATAGCAACTAATGAAAAACTGTTTTTT
many | . | TRBJ2-3 | TRBV6-2/TRBV6-3 | CASSYSTTGQDTQYF | TGTGCCAGCAGTTACTCTACCACAGGGCAAGATACGCAGTATTTT